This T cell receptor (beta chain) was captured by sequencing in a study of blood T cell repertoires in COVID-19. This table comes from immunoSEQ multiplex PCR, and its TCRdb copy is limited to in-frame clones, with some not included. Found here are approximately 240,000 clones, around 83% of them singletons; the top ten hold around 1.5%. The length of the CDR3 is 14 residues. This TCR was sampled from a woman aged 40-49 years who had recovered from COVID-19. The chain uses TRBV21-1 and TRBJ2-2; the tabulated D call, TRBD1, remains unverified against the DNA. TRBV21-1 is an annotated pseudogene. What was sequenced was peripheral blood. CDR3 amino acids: CASSTGTNTGELFF. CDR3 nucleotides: TGTGCCAGCAGTACAGGTACGAACACCGGGGAGCTGTTTTTT.